The 29 T cell receptor beta chains below were found in one sample sequenced in a study of blood T cell repertoires in COVID-19. The assay was immunoSEQ multiplex PCR, and TCRdb's table has in-frame clones only and misses some. The sample includes 250,000 or so clones, approximately 80% of them seen just once. The sequencing sample was made of peripheral blood. These receptors all come from an elderly man with acute or convalescent COVID-19.

This sequence joins TRBV18 and TRBJ1-1, with 8 bases lining up with TRBD1. Germline trimming cut 3 bases from V and 0 bases from J; bases unmatched to any gene: 3. The CDR3 runs 15 residues. Germline loops: CDR1 KGHSH, CDR2 LQKENI. The CDR3 sequence: CASSPGQAMNTEAFF. CDR3 sequence (DNA): TGTGCCAGCTCACCGGGACAGGCGATGAACACTGAAGCTTTCTTT.

This chain connects TRBV18 to TRBJ2-7; 12 bases map to TRBD2. This CDR3 is built from 15 residues. J was trimmed by 3 bases and V by 4 bases; bases with no gene match: 4. Germline V gene sequence: CDR1 KGHSH, CDR2 LQKENI. In DNA, the CDR3 is TGTGCCAGCTCACGAGGACTAGCGGGATTCTACGAGCAGTACTTC. Translated: CASSRGLAGFYEQYF.

The chain is built from TRBV24-1 and TRBJ2-1; 14 bases agree with TRBD2. Germline CDR1 is KGHDR and CDR2 is SFDVKD. J gave up 0 bases and V 5 bases, and 17 bases lay outside the gene matches. The CDR3 consists of 22 residues. The CDR3 DNA reads as TGTGCCACCAGTGTACGCGCGGGACTAGCGGGAGAAAGCTCGAGCTCCTACAATGAGCAGTTCTTC. Its translation is CATSVRAGLAGESSSSYNEQFF.

V gene TRBV27 combines with J gene TRBJ2-7, with D unclear. Per germline, CDR1 MNHEY and CDR2 SMNVEV (reference sequence). V shed 3 bases and J shed 0 bases, with 6 bases lying between them. The CDR3 loop spans 13 amino acids. The CDR3 nucleotides are TGTGCCAGCAGTTTCCTTCCCTCCTACGAGCAGTACTTC. Translation: CASSFLPSYEQYF.

This clone showed up just once. This chain connects TRBV5-1 to TRBJ2-1; no definite D call. Per the germline V gene, CDR1 is SGHRS and CDR2 is YFSETQ. This CDR3 region has 13 residues. The V end was cut by 3 bases, the J end by 10 bases, with 14 bases between. The CDR3 loop reads CASSSRSGWEQFF. For the CDR3, the DNA is TGCGCCAGCAGCTCGCGTTCAGGTTGGGAGCAGTTCTTC.

The chain carries TRBV19 and TRBJ1-2, with 9 nucleotides matching TRBD1. CDR1 LNHDA and CDR2 SQIVND come from the germline V gene (reference sequence). V lost 6 bases to trimming and J lost 0 bases; unmatched junction nucleotides: 11. The CDR3 has 17 amino acids. In DNA form, the CDR3 reads TGTGCCAGTAGACGACGTGGGGACAGGGCTACTAACTATGGCTACACCTTC. Encoded protein: CASRRRGDRATNYGYTF.

In its sample, this clone was seen many times. V usage is TRBV6-6 and J usage is TRBJ1-3; TRBD1 is a possible D gene (6 bases). In germline, CDR1 is MNHNY, CDR2 SVGAGI (reference sequence). This CDR3 region has 15 residues. V was cut by 1 base and J by 3 bases, with 10 bases left in between. In DNA, the CDR3 is TGTGCCAGCAGTTACTGGGGGCGTCGTGGAAACACCATATATTTT. Its translation is CASSYWGRRGNTIYF.

The chain links TRBV7-3 to TRBJ2-2, with 8 bases matching TRBD1. V dropped 5 bases and J dropped 7; count of bases not matched to a gene: 6. The CDR3 consists of 14 residues. The germline CDR1 and CDR2 sequences are SGHTA and FQGTGA. CDR3 amino acids: CASSRRTGLGELFF. CDR3 nucleotides: TGTGCCAGCAGCAGGAGGACAGGGCTCGGGGAGCTGTTTTTT.

The chain uses TRBV11-2 and TRBJ1-2; 9 nucleotides match TRBD1. J lost 4 bases, V lost 5 bases, and 5 bases had no gene match. The CDR3 is made up of 14 amino acids. Germline CDR1 is SGHAT and CDR2 is FQNNGV. CDR3 nucleotides: TGTGCCAGCAGCCAAACAGGGGGCGGCTATGGCTACACCTTC. It specifies CASSQTGGGYGYTF.

V and J are TRBV29-1 and TRBJ1-1; D possibly corresponds to TRBD1 (6 bases). The V end was cut by 1 base, the J end by 5 bases, with 11 bases between. The CDR3 consists of 13 residues. Germline V gene sequence: CDR1 SQVTM, CDR2 ANQGSEA. The CDR3 DNA follows: TGCAGCGTTGAAGGGCAGGGGAAAACTGAAGCTTTCTTT. Translated, it gives CSVEGQGKTEAFF.

The V gene is TRBV28, the J gene TRBJ1-2; 7 bases fit TRBD1. This CDR3 has 17 residues. Germline V CDR1 and CDR2: MDHEN, SYDVKM. With V trimmed by 6 bases and J by 1 base, 14 bases remained unmatched. This CDR3 reads CASSKWTGPVRNYGYTF. The CDR3 bases are TGTGCCAGCAGCAAGTGGACAGGTCCAGTACGTAACTATGGCTACACCTTC.

CDR3 nucleotides: TGTGCCAGTTCCAGGGGCAGAGCCACAGATACGCAGTATTTT. Residues: CASSRGRATDTQYF. The chain couples TRBV19 to TRBJ2-3; tentative D call: TRBD1 (6 bases). The germline V gene has CDR1 LNHDA and CDR2 SQIVND (reference sequence). The length of the CDR3 is 14 residues. With 8 bases removed from V and 2 bases from J, the gap between germline ends came to 14 bases.

V and J are TRBV30 and TRBJ1-2; weak D call: TRBD1 (6 bases). Germline V gene data show CDR1 as GTSNPN and CDR2 as SVGIG (reference sequence). Trimming stripped 4 bases from V and 2 bases from J, with 14 bases between. The CDR3 contains 14 residues. The CDR3 spells CAWTILRGNYGYTF. Here the CDR3 DNA reads TGTGCCTGGACAATACTCAGGGGAAACTATGGCTACACCTTC.

V is TRBV18 and J is TRBJ1-1, with 7 bases identical to TRBD1. The CDR3 runs 15 residues. Germline V CDR1 and CDR2: KGHSH, LQKENI. The J segment lost 3 bases and the V segment lost 5 bases, leaving 9 bases of the junction unmatched. CDR3 nucleotide sequence: TGTGCCAGCTCAAAAGAAACAGGGGTTCACACTGAAGCTTTCTTT. Its protein is CASSKETGVHTEAFF.

The V and J genes are TRBV28 and TRBJ2-4, with 7 positions matching TRBD1. The CDR3 has 18 amino acids. The ends lost 6 bases at V and 3 bases at J; junction bases unmatched: 17. Germline CDR1 is MDHEN and CDR2 is SYDVKM. CDR3 nucleotide sequence: TGTGCCAGCAGGTTTAGATACAGGGGAAGCGTTATCAAAAACATTCAGTACTTC. Its protein product is CASRFRYRGSVIKNIQYF.

This clone came up a few times. The sample contains more than one DNA sequence encoding this CDR3. The chain links TRBV2 to TRBJ1-6, with a possible D match to TRBD1 (6 bases). Germline CDR1 reads SNHLY; CDR2 reads FYNNEI. The length of the CDR3 is 13 residues. Trimming pared 4 bases from V and 7 bases from J, leaving 8 bases between. The CDR3 here is CASSGQGNSPLHF. The CDR3 nucleotides are TGTGCCAGCAGTGGGCAGGGGAATTCACCCCTCCACTTT.

The gene calls are TRBV30 and TRBJ1-2; 12 nucleotides match TRBD1. The germline CDR1 and CDR2 sequences are GTSNPN and SVGIG (reference sequence). Trimming cost V 5 bases and J 7 bases; bases outside gene matches: 8. The length of the CDR3 is 14 residues. CDR3 in amino acids: CAWVGQGAAGGYTF. The DNA of the CDR3 is TGTGCCTGGGTGGGACAGGGGGCGGCGGGTGGCTACACCTTC.

V is TRBV5-4 and J is TRBJ1-1; 7 bases agree with TRBD1. V lost 4 bases to trimming and J lost 5 bases; unmatched junction nucleotides: 14. This CDR3 region has 16 residues. Germline V gene lookup returns CDR1 SGHNT and CDR2 YYREEE (reference sequence). CDR3 nucleotides: TGTGCCAGCAGCCCAGGGGGGAACAGGGGAAGGACTGAAGCTTTCTTT. Encoded protein: CASSPGGNRGRTEAFF.

The chain recombines TRBV5-6 with TRBJ2-7; TRBD1 matches at 9 bases. Germline V gene sequence: CDR1 SGHDT, CDR2 YYEEEE. The length of the CDR3 is 16 residues. J gave up 3 bases and V 2 bases, and 9 bases lay outside the gene matches. CDR3 coding DNA: TGTGCCAGCAGCTTTAACGTCGGGGGACAGGGCTACGAGCAGTACTTC. This codes for CASSFNVGGQGYEQYF.

The gene calls are TRBV2 and TRBJ2-7; 9 nucleotides match TRBD1. Unmatched junction bases numbered 9, after V lost 6 bases and J lost 0 bases. In germline, CDR1 is SNHLY, CDR2 FYNNEI. The CDR3 covers 16 residues. The CDR3 loop reads CASSAPGQGLSYEQYF. In nucleotides, the CDR3 is TGTGCCAGCAGCGCTCCGGGACAGGGACTCTCCTACGAGCAGTACTTC.

V usage is TRBV11-3 and J usage is TRBJ2-3, with no clear D. The CDR3 is made up of 13 amino acids. Trimming left V 5 bases short and J 6 bases short, with 12 bases between. Germline loops: CDR1 SGHNT, CDR2 YENEEA. The DNA of the CDR3 is TGTGCCAGCAGCCGAGGCGAACCTGATACGCAGTATTTT. Translating gives CASSRGEPDTQYF.

As concerns this clone: Other DNA sequences in this sample translate to the same CDR3. J is TRBJ2-7 and V is TRBV5-1, with a weak D call TRBD1 (5 bases). V dropped 0 bases and J dropped 2 bases, with 9 bases sitting between them. CDR3 length: 14 amino acids. Germline CDR1 reads SGHRS; CDR2 reads YFSETQ. Here the CDR3 reads CASSLDQGPYEQYF. The CDR3 coding sequence is TGCGCCAGCAGCTTGGATCAGGGTCCCTACGAGCAGTACTTC.

The rearrangement uses TRBV2 and TRBJ1-5, with D possibly matching TRBD1 (6 bases). The CDR3 runs to 14 residues. CDR1 is SNHLY and CDR2 is FYNNEI in the germline V gene. V lost 6 bases and J 5 bases, leaving 14 bases between the germline ends. The CDR3 DNA follows: TGTGCCAGCAGCCAACAGGGTCGGGATCAGCCCCAGCATTTT. Amino acids: CASSQQGRDQPQHF. The full variable domain, its missing parts supplied by reference TRBV2 and TRBJ1-5, is EPEVTQTPSHQVTQMGQEVILRCVPISNHLYFYWYRQILGQKVEFLVSFYNNEISEKSEIFDDQFSVERPDGSNFTLKIRSTKLEDSAMYFCASSQQGRDQPQHFGDGTRLSIL.

V and J are TRBV10-3 and TRBJ1-2; D is perhaps TRBD1 (6 bases). The length of the CDR3 is 15 residues. V was shortened by 2 bases and J by 6 bases, with 16 bases between the two germline ends. CDR1 is ENHRY and CDR2 is SYGVKD in the germline V gene. CDR3 DNA sequence: TGTGCCATCAGTGAGAATGTGGGCAGGGGACATGGCTACACCTTC. Residues: CAISENVGRGHGYTF.

The chain carries TRBV30 and TRBJ2-7; 8 nucleotides match TRBD2. CDR3 size: 14 residues. J lost 5 bases, V lost 2 bases, and 8 bases had no gene match. CDR1 is GTSNPN, CDR2 SVGIG, per germline (reference sequence). The CDR3 coding sequence is TGTGCCTGGAGTACCGGGACTAGTGTAGACGAGCAGTACTTC. Protein product: CAWSTGTSVDEQYF.

The chain uses TRBV19 and TRBJ2-2; the D gene is possibly TRBD2 (5 bases). The CDR3 runs to 16 residues. Germline CDR1 is LNHDA and CDR2 is SQIVND (reference sequence). V lost 9 bases to trimming and J lost 1 base, with 18 bases between them. CDR3 nucleotides: TGTGCCAGCATAAACCTTAGGACTGGGAACACCGGGGAGCTGTTTTTT. Its translation is CASINLRTGNTGELFF.

This clone was picked up one time. J is TRBJ2-1 and V is TRBV6-5; D possibly corresponds to TRBD2 (6 bases). The CDR3 runs 15 residues. V lost 7 bases and J lost 0, with 13 bases in between. Germline CDR1 reads MNHEY; CDR2 reads SVGAGI. The DNA for the CDR3 is TGTGCCAGCAAGAACCAGCGGGCCTCCTACAATGAGCAGTTCTTC. Protein: CASKNQRASYNEQFF.

Only a few counts were recorded for this clone. The V gene is TRBV28, the J gene TRBJ1-2, with TRBD1 matching over 10 bases. V shed 4 bases, J shed 3 bases, and the junction held 2 bases outside the gene matches. This CDR3 has 14 amino acids. Germline assignment: CDR1 MDHEN and CDR2 SYDVKM. CDR3 in amino acids: CASSSGQGDYGYTF. The CDR3 DNA follows: TGTGCCAGCAGTTCCGGACAGGGGGACTATGGCTACACCTTC.

The rearrangement links TRBV30 to TRBJ1-2; the D is unclear. Germline V lookup: CDR1 GTSNPN, CDR2 SVGIG (reference sequence). The CDR3 totals 16 residues. Trimming took off 0 bases at V and 0 bases at J, with 14 bases between the two ends. The CDR3 loop reads CAWSVAGRSTNYGYTF. As DNA, the CDR3 is TGTGCCTGGAGTGTAGCGGGGAGATCTACTAACTATGGCTACACCTTC. Complete variable domain (other parts from reference TRBV30 and TRBJ1-2): SQTIHQWPATLVQPVGSPLSLECTVEGTSNPNLYWYRQAAGRGLQLLFYSVGIGQISSEVPQNLSASRPQDRQFILSSKKLLLSDSGFYLCAWSVAGRSTNYGYTFGSGTRLTVV.